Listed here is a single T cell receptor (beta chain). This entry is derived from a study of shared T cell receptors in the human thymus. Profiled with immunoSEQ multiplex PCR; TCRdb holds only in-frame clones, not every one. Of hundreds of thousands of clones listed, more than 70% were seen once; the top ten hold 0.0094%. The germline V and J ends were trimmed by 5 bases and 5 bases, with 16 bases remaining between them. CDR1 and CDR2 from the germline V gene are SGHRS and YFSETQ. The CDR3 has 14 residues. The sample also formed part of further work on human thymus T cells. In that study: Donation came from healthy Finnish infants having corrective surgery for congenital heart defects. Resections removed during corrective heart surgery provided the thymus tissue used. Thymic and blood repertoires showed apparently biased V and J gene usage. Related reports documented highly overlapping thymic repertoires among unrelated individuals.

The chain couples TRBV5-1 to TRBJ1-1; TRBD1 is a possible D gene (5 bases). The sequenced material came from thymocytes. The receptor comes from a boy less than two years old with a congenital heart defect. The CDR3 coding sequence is TGCGCCAGCAGTCCTACAGGTGTAGGGACTGAAGCTTTCTTT. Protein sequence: CASSPTGVGTEAFF.